This TCR beta chain came from a study of T-cell memory formation after mild COVID-19. Study background: Clusters of TCRs were largely donor specific.

CDR3 length: 14 amino acids. The V gene's germline CDR1 is SGHVS and CDR2 FQNEAQ. Trimming pared 5 bases from V and 5 bases from J, leaving 15 bases between. A remark on this clonotype: Its cognate antigen is unknown.

Study outcomes and limitations: Certain responding clones were present in pre-infection memory, suggesting participation of cross-reactive memory.

5'RACE primed from the constant segment yielded TCR alpha and TCR beta cDNA libraries bearing sample barcodes and UMIs. TCRdb re-called the 5' RACE reads with MiXCR, one entry per CDR3 protein. Here the sample spans 290,000 or so distinct CDR3 sequences, roughly a fifth being singletons. The material sequenced was PBMCs or a T cell subset sorted from them (not recorded which). This chain joins TRBV7-8 and TRBJ1-1; no clear D gene. The TCR sequence derives from a young man who had mild COVID-19 (a few samples of this study predate the infection). Cell type and time point are not known. Written as DNA, the CDR3 is TGTGCCAGCAGCCTCCCTGGGGAGTCGACTGAAGCTTTCTTT. It translates to CASSLPGESTEAFF.